This entry describes one T cell receptor beta chain. The data stem from a study of blood T cell repertoires in COVID-19. The V end lost 4 bases, the J end lost 2 bases, and 19 bases lay between the germline ends. The CDR3 has 17 amino acids. Germline CDR1 SGHVS, CDR2 FQNEAQ. Some clones are missing from TCRdb's copy, which holds only in-frame ones; the method was immunoSEQ multiplex PCR. This table has roughly 250,000 clones, approximately 89% appearing once. The specimen sequenced was PBMCs or T cells enriched from blood (not recorded which). The chain recombines TRBV7-8 with TRBJ2-3; D perhaps matches TRBD1 (5 bases). This TCR was recovered from a woman in her 40s with acute COVID-19. CDR3 coding DNA: TGTGCCAGCAGCTCCTCCATTGACAGCACGGTCACAGATACGCAGTATTTT. Translated: CASSSSIDSTVTDTQYF.